This T cell receptor (beta chain) is from a study of CD8+ T cells in alopecia areata. Study-level points and caveats: Across lesional scalp, and particularly alopecia totalis/universalis, clonality surpassed that of normal scalp.

Regarding this clone: Its antigen is still unknown.

Reverse transcription of extracted RNA yielded cDNA, which provided the sequencing template. Produced via immunoSEQ multiplex PCR; TCRdb's table is partial and in-frame only. The sample includes about 64,000 clones, roughly 45% of them seen just once. CDR1 and CDR2 (germline): LNHDA, SQIVND (reference sequence). The CDR3 loop spans 16 amino acids. V gave up 3 bases and J gave up 2 bases; unmatched junction bases: 7. Lesional scalp punch biopsies and peripheral blood were collected from alopecia areata patients. Sorting separated CD4+ and CD8+ T cells out of PBMCs. The TCR originated in a human donor with alopecia areata. Sequenced sample: NKG2D-low CD8+ T cells sorted from blood. The chain recombines TRBV19 with TRBJ2-1, with TRBD1 matching over 7 bases. In DNA form, the CDR3 reads TGTGCCAGTAGTATCCCCGACAGGGCTCCCTACAATGAGCAGTTCTTC. Protein: CASSIPDRAPYNEQFF.